These 20 T cell receptor beta chains came from one sample sequenced in a study of T cells in Graves' hyperthyroidism and ophthalmopathy. The source material, RNA transcripts, was used to amplify TCR beta CDR3 regions. TCR CDR3 underwent first-round RT-PCR with the HTBI primer set. TCRdb recomputed calls from the multiplex PCR reads with MiXCR, one row per CDR3 protein. In the table there are about 590,000 distinct CDR3 sequences, about a sixth of which are singletons. Sequenced sample: blood. The receptors derive from a woman in her twenties or thirties with Graves' hyperthyroidism.

This clonotype was observed at least ten times. The rearrangement links TRBV20-1 to TRBJ1-5, with TRBD1 as a possible D gene (6 bases). Trimming took off 3 bases at V and 7 bases at J, with 13 bases between the two ends. The V gene's germline CDR1 is DFQATT and CDR2 SNEGSKA (reference sequence). CDR3 length: 13 amino acids. CDR3 in amino acids: CSARGLQGQPQHF. DNA for the CDR3: TGCAGTGCTAGGGGGTTGCAGGGGCAGCCCCAGCATTTT.

V and J are TRBV18 and TRBJ2-7, with 7 bases that match TRBD1. CDR3 length: 17 amino acids. Germline V gives CDR1 KGHSH, CDR2 LQKENI. Trimming cost V 0 bases and J 0 bases; bases outside gene matches: 8. The CDR3 spells CASSPPGTELNSYEQYF. For the CDR3, the DNA is TGTGCCAGCTCACCACCGGGGACAGAACTAAACTCCTACGAGCAGTACTTC. Together with reference TRBV18 and TRBJ2-7, the CDR3 gives the full variable domain: NAGVMQNPRHLVRRRGQEARLRCSPMKGHSHVYWYRQLPEEGLKFMVYLQKENIIDESGMPKERFSAEFPKEGPSILRIQQVVRGDSAAYFCASSPPGTELNSYEQYFGPGTRLTVT.

This clonotype was counted many times. The V gene is TRBV24-1, the J gene TRBJ1-1; D gene uncertain. The CDR3 has 14 amino acids. V was trimmed by 5 bases and J by 2 bases, leaving 11 bases between them. Per germline, CDR1 KGHDR and CDR2 SFDVKD. CDR3 in amino acids: CATSVGWPNTEAFF. In nucleotides, the CDR3 is TGTGCCACCAGTGTTGGCTGGCCCAACACTGAAGCTTTCTTT.

This clonotype came up many times. The chain links TRBV5-5 to TRBJ2-7; 9 nucleotides agree with TRBD2. Germline loops: CDR1 SGHKS, CDR2 YYEKEE (reference sequence). The V segment lost 0 bases and the J segment 0 bases; nucleotides outside the gene matches: 4. This CDR3 spans 16 amino acids. The CDR3 sequence is CASSLVSGSLSYEQYF. The DNA of the CDR3 is TGTGCCAGCAGCTTGGTTAGCGGGAGCCTCTCCTACGAGCAGTACTTC.

The chain recombines TRBV7-2 with TRBJ2-5; tentative D call: TRBD1 (6 bases). V was shortened by 5 bases and J by 1 base, with 26 bases between the two germline ends. This CDR3 is built from 19 residues. The germline CDR1 and CDR2 sequences are SGHTA and FQGNSA. CDR3 in amino acids: CASSQRPPQGSIFQETQYF. The DNA of the CDR3 is TGTGCCAGCAGCCAACGTCCGCCTCAGGGGTCCATCTTCCAAGAGACCCAGTACTTC.

This clonotype was seen repeatedly, ten times or more. This chain uses TRBV6-1 with TRBJ2-7, with 12 bases matching TRBD2. Germline V gene data show CDR1 as MNHNS and CDR2 as SASEGT. V shed 5 bases and J 4 bases; nucleotides not matched to a gene: 3. The CDR3 is 14 amino acids. This CDR3 reads CASSRLAGGYEQYF. In DNA form, the CDR3 reads TGTGCCAGCAGTCGCCTAGCGGGAGGGTACGAGCAGTACTTC.

Many counts were recorded for this clonotype. The CDR3 coding sequence is TGCGCCAGCAGCTTGGGACAGGGAGGGGGTGAAAAACTGTTTTTT. Protein product: CASSLGQGGGEKLFF. J is TRBJ1-4 and V is TRBV5-1, with 7 bases identical to TRBD1. This CDR3 region has 15 residues. V lost 0 bases and J lost 7; bases outside the gene matches: 6. The V gene's germline CDR1 is SGHRS and CDR2 YFSETQ.

This clonotype occurred many times. The chain links TRBV10-3 to TRBJ1-6, with D unclear. The CDR3 length is 14 residues. The germline gives CDR1 ENHRY, CDR2 SYGVKD. V was cut by 3 bases and J by 15 bases, with 18 bases left in between. This CDR3 reads CAISENPPLSHLHF. DNA of the CDR3: TGTGCCATCAGTGAAAACCCCCCGTTATCGCACCTCCACTTT.

The sample holds many counts of this clonotype. The chain combines TRBV27 with TRBJ2-5, with 16 bases that match TRBD2. Per germline, CDR1 MNHEY and CDR2 SMNVEV (reference sequence). J was trimmed by 5 bases and V by 0 bases; bases with no gene match: 9. The CDR3 runs 19 residues. CDR3 nucleotides: TGTGCCAGCAGTTTATCCCGTCCGGGACTAGCGGGAGGGAGGGAGACCCAGTACTTC. Amino acid sequence: CASSLSRPGLAGGRETQYF.

This clonotype was counted ten times or more. The chain has TRBV30 and TRBJ1-5, with TRBD1 as a possible D gene (5 bases). Looked up from germline, CDR1 is GTSNPN and CDR2 is SVGIG (reference sequence). CDR3 length: 12 amino acids. Trimming pared 6 bases from V and 3 bases from J, leaving 9 bases between. The CDR3 coding sequence is TGTGCCTGTGACAGATCCAATCAGCCCCAGCATTTT. It yields the protein CACDRSNQPQHF.

This clonotype was seen a handful of times. Since a much larger clone is just one base distant, this may be a read error. The chain is built from TRBV10-3 and TRBJ2-3; D is undetermined. The CDR3 extends over 11 amino acids. V was shortened by 6 bases and J by 2 bases, with 3 bases between the two germline ends. Germline CDR1 reads ENHRY; CDR2 reads SYGVKD. The chain's CDR3 is CAISDTDTQYF. DNA of the CDR3: TGTGCCATCAGCGACACAGATACGCAGTATTTT.

This clonotype was seen more than once but under ten times. V gene TRBV29-1 combines with J gene TRBJ2-2; 7 positions agree with TRBD2. The CDR3 is 15 amino acids. Germline V lookup: CDR1 SQVTM, CDR2 ANQGSEA. The ends lost 7 bases at V and 2 bases at J; junction bases unmatched: 10. CDR3 DNA sequence: TGCAGCGCCGCCCCGGGACTAAGTAACACCGGGGAGCTGTTTTTT. This sequence encodes CSAAPGLSNTGELFF.

This clonotype was recorded many times. This sequence joins TRBV5-5 and TRBJ2-2; the D gene could be TRBD1 or TRBD2 (5 bases each). The CDR3 consists of 16 residues. Trimming took 4 bases from V and 0 from J, leaving 13 bases between them. Germline values: CDR1 SGHKS, CDR2 YYEKEE (reference sequence). This chain's CDR3 is CASSGTATPNTGELFF. For the CDR3, the DNA is TGTGCCAGCAGCGGGACGGCCACACCGAACACCGGGGAGCTGTTTTTT.

V gene TRBV9 combines with J gene TRBJ2-3, with 7 bases identical to TRBD2. The junction had 4 bases not matched to a gene; V was cut back by 0 bases and J by 3 bases. This CDR3 comprises 15 residues. Per the germline V gene, CDR1 is SGDLS and CDR2 is YYNGEE. CDR3 sequence: CASSVVGEGTDTQYF. CDR3 DNA sequence: TGTGCCAGCAGCGTAGTCGGGGAGGGTACAGATACGCAGTATTTT.

The sample holds a few counts of this clonotype. The gene calls are TRBV6-1 and TRBJ1-1; 8 positions match TRBD1. The V segment lost 5 bases and the J segment 3 bases; nucleotides outside the gene matches: 8. In germline, CDR1 is MNHNS, CDR2 SASEGT. This CDR3 comprises 15 residues. CDR3 bases: TGTGCCAGCAGTAACCCGGACAGGGCGGACACTGAAGCTTTCTTT. It specifies CASSNPDRADTEAFF.

This clonotype occurred many times. The chain carries TRBV6-5 and TRBJ2-1; possibly TRBD1 for D (5 bases). V was trimmed by 6 bases and J by 5 bases, leaving 11 bases between them. Germline-derived CDR1 and CDR2 are MNHEY and SVGAGI. The CDR3 extends over 13 amino acids. The CDR3 nucleotides read TGTGCCAGCAGACCCAGGGTGGACAATGAGCAGTTCTTC. Translating it yields CASRPRVDNEQFF.

V is TRBV20-1 and J is TRBJ1-2, with 8 bases identical to TRBD1. V shed 2 bases, J shed 6 bases, and the junction held 5 bases outside the gene matches. This CDR3 has 13 residues. CDR1 DFQATT and CDR2 SNEGSKA come from the germline V gene (reference sequence). CDR3 bases: TGCAGTGCTAGACGCGCAGGGGGCGATGGCTACACCTTC. Protein: CSARRAGGDGYTF.

The chain has TRBV18 and TRBJ1-6, with no clear D. The CDR3 consists of 14 residues. Trimming shortened V by 10 bases and J by 5 bases, and 15 bases separated the two germline ends. CDR1 is KGHSH, CDR2 LQKENI, per germline. The CDR3 bases are TGTGCCAACCGATCCGTTGGGGATAATTCACCCCTCCACTTT. It specifies CANRSVGDNSPLHF.

This clonotype was seen a handful of times. This sequence joins TRBV5-1 and TRBJ2-2; no clear D gene. This CDR3 comprises 12 residues. The V gene's germline CDR1 is SGHRS and CDR2 YFSETQ. V was trimmed by 2 bases and J by 6 bases, leaving 5 bases between them. CDR3 amino acids: CASSFMPGELFF. As DNA, the CDR3 is TGCGCCAGCAGCTTTATGCCCGGGGAGCTGTTTTTT.

In this sample, this clonotype turned up many times. V gene TRBV7-8 combines with J gene TRBJ1-1, with D possibly matching TRBD1 (6 bases). The germline gives CDR1 SGHVS, CDR2 FQNEAQ. The CDR3 length is 16 residues. The ends were cut back, 3 bases at V and 5 bases at J, with 19 bases in the middle. Written as DNA, the CDR3 is TGTGCCAGCAGCTTGGGCCTCAGGGGAGTTAAGACTGAAGCTTTCTTT. Encoded protein: CASSLGLRGVKTEAFF.